A selection of T cell receptor beta chains follows, all from one sample in a study of STAT3 mutations in large granular lymphocyte leukemia. The repertoire was sequenced with immunoSEQ multiplex PCR; TCRdb's copy has only in-frame clones and lacks some. The sample lists approximately 25,000 clones, about 94% occurring once. The sample was peripheral blood mononuclear cells. The receptor source for this set is a man aged 35 to 55 with T-cell large granular lymphocyte leukemia. Some clones in this sample may be carry-over from other donors' samples. CDR3s include the opening cysteine and the closing phenylalanine or tryptophan. The D gene is left open where the match is weak. Size values are once, few and many counts, or a class for expanded clones, and some rows have none.

D gene: NA
J gene: TRBJ2-2
V gene: TRBV30
clone size: NA
CDR3 protein: CACLRNTGELFF
CDR3 DNA: TGTGCCTGCCTTCGGAACACCGGGGAGCTGTTTTTT

D gene: TRBD2
J gene: TRBJ2-7
V gene: TRBV7-8
clone size: NA
CDR3 protein: CASSSGPQRGVQEQYF
CDR3 DNA: TGTGCCAGCAGCTCGGGCCCTCAGCGGGGCGTTCAAGAGCAGTACTTC

D gene: NA
J gene: TRBJ2-7
V gene: TRBV25-1
clone size: NA
CDR3 protein: CASSGGGPGNEQYF
CDR3 DNA: TGTGCCAGCAGTGGAGGGGGGCCCGGGAACGAGCAGTACTTC

D gene: NA
J gene: TRBJ1-2
V gene: TRBV30
clone size: NA
CDR3 protein: CAWSATGLNYGYTF
CDR3 DNA: TGTGCCTGGAGCGCAACAGGGCTAAACTATGGCTACACCTTC

D gene: NA
J gene: TRBJ2-1
V gene: TRBV5-4
clone size: NA
CDR3 protein: CASSLDGSPGAFF
CDR3 DNA: TGTGCCAGCAGCTTGGATGGCTCGCCGGGAGCGTTCTTC

D gene: TRBD1
J gene: TRBJ1-3
V gene: TRBV5-8
clone size: NA
CDR3 protein: CASSSRDRVVEGNTIYF
CDR3 DNA: TGTGCCAGCAGCTCTCGGGACAGGGTCGTCGAAGGAAACACCATATATTTT

D gene: NA
J gene: TRBJ2-1
V gene: TRBV12-5
clone size: NA
CDR3 protein: CASGLGRPRNEQFF
CDR3 DNA: TGTGCTAGTGGTTTGGGAAGGCCCAGGAATGAGCAGTTCTTC

D gene: TRBD1
J gene: TRBJ1-5
V gene: TRBV7-3
clone size: few
CDR3 protein: CASSPGQGQPQHF
CDR3 DNA: TGTGCCAGCAGCCCCGGACAGGGCCAGCCCCAGCATTTT

D gene: NA
J gene: TRBJ2-3
V gene: TRBV27
clone size: NA
CDR3 protein: CASSLKLATDTQYF
CDR3 DNA: TGTGCCAGCAGTTTAAAGCTAGCGACGGATACGCAGTATTTT

D gene: NA
J gene: TRBJ2-5
V gene: TRBV29-1
clone size: NA
CDR3 protein: CSVGGSCQETQYF
CDR3 DNA: TGCAGCGTTGGAGGATCGTGCCAAGAGACCCAGTACTTC

D gene: NA
J gene: TRBJ2-5
V gene: TRBV5-1
clone size: NA
CDR3 protein: CASSFTKQVQETQYF
CDR3 DNA: TGCGCCAGCAGCTTCACAAAACAAGTCCAAGAGACCCAGTACTTC

D gene: NA
J gene: TRBJ1-1
V gene: TRBV28
clone size: NA
CDR3 protein: CASSFRRNTEAFF
CDR3 DNA: TGTGCCAGCAGTTTCCGGAGGAACACTGAAGCTTTCTTT

D gene: TRBD2
J gene: TRBJ2-5
V gene: TRBV4-3
clone size: NA
CDR3 protein: CASSQYLGTSGRTQETQYF
CDR3 DNA: TGCGCCAGCAGCCAATACCTTGGGACTAGCGGGAGAACTCAAGAGACCCAGTACTTC

D gene: TRBD2
J gene: TRBJ2-3
V gene: TRBV4-1
clone size: NA
CDR3 protein: CASSPRGSGASTDTQYF
CDR3 DNA: TGCGCCAGCAGCCCTCGGGGTAGCGGGGCTAGCACAGATACGCAGTATTTT

D gene: TRBD1
J gene: TRBJ2-7
V gene: TRBV2
clone size: NA
CDR3 protein: CASSTNPGQGPYEQYF
CDR3 DNA: TGTGCCAGCAGTACTAACCCGGGACAGGGGCCCTACGAGCAGTACTTC

D gene: NA
J gene: TRBJ1-2
V gene: TRBV5-8
clone size: once
CDR3 protein: CASSLGAGGYTF
CDR3 DNA: TGTGCCAGCAGCTTGGGTGCCGGCGGCTACACCTTC

D gene: NA
J gene: TRBJ1-1
V gene: TRBV6-6
clone size: NA
CDR3 protein: CASSYPKGGWNTEAFF
CDR3 DNA: TGTGCCAGCAGTTACCCGAAGGGTGGATGGAACACTGAAGCTTTCTTT

D gene: TRBD1
J gene: TRBJ2-7
V gene: TRBV9
clone size: NA
CDR3 protein: CASSITGVPYEQYF
CDR3 DNA: TGTGCCAGCAGCATTACAGGGGTTCCCTACGAGCAGTACTTC

D gene: TRBD2
J gene: TRBJ2-3
V gene: TRBV5-1
clone size: NA
CDR3 protein: CASSLAVAGGVDTQYF
CDR3 DNA: TGCGCCAGCAGCTTGGCGGTAGCGGGGGGCGTCGATACGCAGTATTTT

D gene: TRBD1
J gene: TRBJ2-7
V gene: TRBV29-1
clone size: NA
CDR3 protein: CSVRGTGGGEQYF
CDR3 DNA: TGCAGCGTTCGTGGGACAGGGGGTGGCGAGCAGTACTTC

D gene: TRBD1
J gene: TRBJ2-5
V gene: TRBV7-9
clone size: NA
CDR3 protein: CASSLGGVRTGGQYF
CDR3 DNA: TGTGCCAGCAGCTTAGGGGGTGTTCGGACAGGCGGCCAGTACTTC

D gene: TRBD2
J gene: TRBJ2-3
V gene: TRBV5-1
clone size: NA
CDR3 protein: CASRAGLADATDTQYF
CDR3 DNA: TGCGCCAGCAGGGCGGGACTAGCTGATGCCACAGATACGCAGTATTTT

D gene: TRBD2
J gene: TRBJ2-1
V gene: TRBV29-1
clone size: NA
CDR3 protein: CSVSGLAGGSNEQFF
CDR3 DNA: TGCAGCGTGAGCGGTCTAGCGGGGGGGAGCAATGAGCAGTTCTTC

D gene: TRBD2
J gene: TRBJ2-3
V gene: TRBV2
clone size: once
CDR3 protein: CASMIRREVDTQYF
CDR3 DNA: TGTGCCAGCATGATTCGGCGGGAGGTAGATACGCAGTATTTT

D gene: NA
J gene: TRBJ2-1
V gene: TRBV29-1
clone size: NA
CDR3 protein: CSLRSLADEQFF
CDR3 DNA: TGCAGCCTTCGGTCGCTAGCCGATGAGCAGTTCTTC

D gene: TRBD1
J gene: TRBJ2-4
V gene: TRBV18
clone size: NA
CDR3 protein: CASSPPTGGRVVAKNIQYF
CDR3 DNA: TGTGCCAGCTCACCACCGACAGGGGGCAGGGTCGTGGCCAAAAACATTCAGTACTTC

D gene: TRBD1
J gene: TRBJ2-1
V gene: TRBV6-4
clone size: NA
CDR3 protein: CASSLQGGSYNEQFF
CDR3 DNA: TGTGCCAGCAGCTTACAGGGGGGATCCTACAATGAGCAGTTCTTC

D gene: NA
J gene: TRBJ2-1
V gene: TRBV7-2
clone size: once
CDR3 protein: CASSLGGGPYNEQFF
CDR3 DNA: TGTGCCAGCAGCTTAGGAGGGGGGCCCTACAATGAGCAGTTCTTC

D gene: NA
J gene: TRBJ1-5
V gene: TRBV19
clone size: NA
CDR3 protein: CASNHLDQPQHF
CDR3 DNA: TGTGCCAGTAATCATCTAGATCAGCCCCAGCATTTT

D gene: TRBD1
J gene: TRBJ2-7
V gene: TRBV4-1
clone size: NA
CDR3 protein: CASSREQGTYEQYF
CDR3 DNA: TGCGCCAGCAGCCGCGAACAGGGGACCTACGAGCAGTACTTC

D gene: NA
J gene: TRBJ2-3
V gene: TRBV18
clone size: once
CDR3 protein: CASRGDTQYF
CDR3 DNA: TGTGCCAGCCGCGGAGATACGCAGTATTTT

D gene: NA
J gene: TRBJ1-2
V gene: TRBV9
clone size: NA
CDR3 protein: CASSGQGVGYTF
CDR3 DNA: TGTGCCAGCAGCGGCCAAGGAGTTGGCTACACCTTC

D gene: NA
J gene: TRBJ2-7
V gene: TRBV4-3
clone size: NA
CDR3 protein: CASSQASTATYEQYF
CDR3 DNA: TGCGCCAGCAGCCAAGCCTCGACAGCAACCTACGAGCAGTACTTC

D gene: TRBD1
J gene: TRBJ2-3
V gene: TRBV28
clone size: NA
CDR3 protein: CASRPPLGQGTDTQYF
CDR3 DNA: TGTGCCAGCAGACCTCCTTTGGGACAGGGAACAGATACGCAGTATTTT

D gene: NA
J gene: TRBJ1-5
V gene: TRBV5-6
clone size: NA
CDR3 protein: CASSRGSGGGGNQPQHF
CDR3 DNA: TGTGCCAGCAGTCGGGGATCGGGGGGCGGTGGCAATCAGCCCCAGCATTTT

D gene: NA
J gene: TRBJ1-2
V gene: TRBV7-3
clone size: NA
CDR3 protein: CASSPGQGRGGYTF
CDR3 DNA: TGTGCCAGCAGCCCTGGGCAGGGGAGAGGTGGCTACACCTTC

D gene: TRBD1
J gene: TRBJ1-2
V gene: TRBV2
clone size: NA
CDR3 protein: CASRRTGNYGYTF
CDR3 DNA: TGTGCCAGCAGACGGACAGGGAACTATGGCTACACCTTC

D gene: NA
J gene: TRBJ2-7
V gene: TRBV9
clone size: NA
CDR3 protein: CASSPTGATSYEQYF
CDR3 DNA: TGTGCCAGCAGCCCCACCGGGGCTACCTCCTACGAGCAGTACTTC

D gene: NA
J gene: TRBJ1-1
V gene: TRBV9
clone size: NA
CDR3 protein: CASSVGDTEAFF
CDR3 DNA: TGTGCCAGCAGCGTAGGTGACACTGAAGCTTTCTTT

D gene: TRBD1
J gene: TRBJ1-5
V gene: TRBV10-3
clone size: once
CDR3 protein: CAISEQDREVGQPQHF
CDR3 DNA: TGTGCCATCAGTGAGCAGGACAGGGAGGTTGGTCAGCCCCAGCATTTT

D gene: NA
J gene: TRBJ1-1
V gene: TRBV19
clone size: NA
CDR3 protein: CASSNGGAYMNTEAFF
CDR3 DNA: TGTGCCAGTAGTAATGGTGGGGCATACATGAACACTGAAGCTTTCTTT

D gene: TRBD2
J gene: TRBJ2-1
V gene: TRBV7-9
clone size: NA
CDR3 protein: CASSSSGVRSYNEQFF
CDR3 DNA: TGTGCCAGCAGTTCTAGCGGGGTCCGCTCCTACAATGAGCAGTTCTTC

D gene: NA
J gene: TRBJ2-5
V gene: TRBV7-9
clone size: NA
CDR3 protein: CASSFTHQETQYF
CDR3 DNA: TGTGCCAGCAGCTTTACGCACCAAGAGACCCAGTACTTC

D gene: NA
J gene: TRBJ1-3
V gene: TRBV30
clone size: NA
CDR3 protein: CAYGEGAGNTIYF
CDR3 DNA: TGTGCCTACGGGGAGGGAGCGGGAAACACCATATATTTT

D gene: NA
J gene: TRBJ2-3
V gene: TRBV4-1
clone size: NA
CDR3 protein: CASSQDTHPQYF
CDR3 DNA: TGCGCCAGCAGCCAAGATACCCATCCGCAGTATTTT

D gene: NA
J gene: TRBJ2-1
V gene: TRBV19
clone size: NA
CDR3 protein: CASSPPGPGWRSDEQFF
CDR3 DNA: TGTGCCAGTAGCCCCCCGGGCCCCGGCTGGAGGTCGGATGAGCAGTTCTTC